This is a list of T cell receptor beta chains from one sample in a study of blood T cell repertoires in COVID-19. The assay was immunoSEQ multiplex PCR, and TCRdb's table has in-frame clones only and misses some. The data contain under 250,000 clones, 80% of them singletons. The specimen sequenced was PBMCs or T cells enriched from blood (not recorded which). These receptors were obtained from a young man with acute COVID-19. The CDR3 runs from the conserved cysteine through the conserved F or W. The D gene is left open where the match is weak. Clone size is given for some rows only: seen once, a few or many times, or a class if the clone is expanded.

j_gene,abundance,d_gene,v_gene,CDR3nt,CDR3aa
TRBJ1-6,-,-,TRBV2,TGTGCCAGCAGTGTTGCAGAAAATTCACCCCTCCACTTT,CASSVAENSPLHF
TRBJ2-7,-,-,TRBV15,TGTGCCACCAGCTTTGACTTACCGGGCGAGCAGTACTTC,CATSFDLPGEQYF
TRBJ1-1,-,TRBD1,TRBV5-1,TGCGCCAGCAACCGGGACAGGCCTTTCGGAGCTGAAGCTTTCTTT,CASNRDRPFGAEAFF
TRBJ1-2,-,-,TRBV28,TGTGCCAGCAGTTTAGAATTAACTGTTGGCTATGGCTACACCTTC,CASSLELTVGYGYTF
TRBJ2-5,-,TRBD2,TRBV5-1,TGCGCCACTACACTAGCGGGGGGCCAAGAGACCCAGTACTTC,CATTLAGGQETQYF
TRBJ1-3,-,-,TRBV19,TGTGCCAGTAGTAGGGAGGTCGGGTCTGGAAACACCATATATTTT,CASSREVGSGNTIYF
TRBJ1-2,few,-,TRBV27,TGTGCCAGCAGTCCACCCGGGGGGGGGAAAGACTATGGCTACACCTTC,CASSPPGGGKDYGYTF
TRBJ1-1,-,TRBD1,TRBV29-1,TGCAGCGCAAAGGACAGGCTGATGAACACTGAAGCTTTCTTT,CSAKDRLMNTEAFF
TRBJ2-5,-,TRBD1,TRBV10-2,TGCGCCAGCGGGGGAGACAGGGGCGAGACCCAGTACTTC,CASGGDRGETQYF
TRBJ2-3,-,-,TRBV6-4,TGTGCCAGCAGTGAGGGGGGGCTGGGCACAGATACGCAGTATTTT,CASSEGGLGTDTQYF
TRBJ2-3,-,-,TRBV5-5,TGTGCCAGCAGCTTGGGGCAGACTAGCACAGATACGCAGTATTTT,CASSLGQTSTDTQYF
TRBJ1-5,-,TRBD1,TRBV28,TGTGCCAGCTACGCACGACAGGGTTCCAATCAGCCCCAGCATTTT,CASYARQGSNQPQHF
TRBJ1-6,-,TRBD1,TRBV30,TGTGCCCGACAGGGACAGTTAGGCGGATCACCCCTCCACTTT,CARQGQLGGSPLHF
TRBJ1-5,once,TRBD1,TRBV2,TGTGCCAGCAGCTTCTCGCCGGGACAGTTTTATAGCAATCAGCCCCAGCATTTT,CASSFSPGQFYSNQPQHF
TRBJ2-1,-,-,TRBV3-1/TRBV3-2,TGTGCCAGCAGCCAAGGGTACGGAGACAATGAGCAGTTCTTC,CASSQGYGDNEQFF
TRBJ1-5,-,-,TRBV10-3,TGTGCCATACCACTTAACTACAGGGTTCAGCCCCAGCATTTT,CAIPLNYRVQPQHF
TRBJ1-4,-,-,TRBV9,TGTGCCAGCAGCGTGAACGCGGCTTCTAATGAAAAACTGTTTTTT,CASSVNAASNEKLFF
TRBJ2-2,-,-,TRBV12-1,TGTGCCAGCAGCCCGAGACTAGCGGGGGGGCCCGGGGAGCTGTTTTTT,CASSPRLAGGPGELFF
TRBJ2-1,-,TRBD2,TRBV7-6,TGTGCCAGCAGCTTGGGGGGAGGGGCGCGCAATGAGCAGTTCTTC,CASSLGGGARNEQFF
TRBJ2-7,-,-,TRBV12-3/TRBV12-4,TGTGCCAGCAGTTTTGACAGTGCCTACGAGCAGTACTTC,CASSFDSAYEQYF
TRBJ1-1,-,TRBD1,TRBV6-4,TGTGCCAGCAGTGTCTCTTTACAGGGGTTCGTTTTCTTT,CASSVSLQGFVFF
TRBJ1-2,once,-,TRBV10-2,TGCGCCAGCAGTGTAACAGGTGGGGACTATGGCTACACCTTC,CASSVTGGDYGYTF
TRBJ2-1,few,TRBD2,TRBV27,TGTGCCAGCAGTGCCCGGGTAGCGGGGGGAGCCTACAATGAGCAGTTCTTC,CASSARVAGGAYNEQFF
TRBJ2-5,-,-,TRBV5-1,TGCGCCAGCAGCTCTGGAGGGGCGTACCAAGAGACCCAGTACTTC,CASSSGGAYQETQYF
TRBJ2-1,once,TRBD2,TRBV19,TGTGCCAGTAGTCCCTGGTTAAGCGGGGGGCTCCCACATGAGCAGTTCTTC,CASSPWLSGGLPHEQFF
TRBJ2-1,-,TRBD2,TRBV5-1,TGCGCCAGCAGCGGTACTAGCGGACCAGGTAGGGATGAGCAGTTCTTC,CASSGTSGPGRDEQFF
TRBJ1-2,-,TRBD1,TRBV3-1/TRBV3-2,TGTGCCAGCAGCCCGGACAGGACAGTGGGGTATGGCTACACCTTC,CASSPDRTVGYGYTF
TRBJ1-5,-,-,TRBV6-5,TGTGCCAGCCGATCCAGGGGATTCAATCAGCCCCAGCATTTT,CASRSRGFNQPQHF
TRBJ1-2,-,-,TRBV6-2/TRBV6-3,TGTACCAGCAGTTACGGCCAGGTCTCGGGCTACACCTTC,CTSSYGQVSGYTF
TRBJ1-6,-,-,TRBV7-2,TGTGCCAGCAGCTTAGGAGCCTATAATTCACCCCTCCACTTT,CASSLGAYNSPLHF
TRBJ1-2,-,-,TRBV7-3,TGTGCCAGCAGCTCCTATTCTGTGGATGGCTACACCTTC,CASSSYSVDGYTF